This TCR beta chain was sequenced in a study of T cell responses to AZD1222 COVID-19 vaccine. The germline gives CDR1 SSHAT, CDR2 FNYEAQ (reference sequence). CDR3 length: 13 residues. The V end was cut by 5 bases, the J end by 8 bases, with 13 bases between. Repertoires were generated with immunoSEQ multiplex PCR, while TCRdb's copy carries only in-frame clones and drops some. The repertoire consists of approximately 120,000 clones, with 80% to 90% occurring once and the leading ten covering about 1.4%. Study-wide results and caveats: Recipients of two AZD1222 doses showed rising Spike-specific TCR breadth and depth. Donors in the cohort were predominantly white British and more often female, and clonal diversity was possibly underestimated.

Regarding this clone: The target antigen is unknown.

The chain joins TRBV7-7 to TRBJ2-1, with D perhaps given as TRBD1 or TRBD2 (5 bases each). The sequence derives from an adult in good health. The input for sequencing was peripheral blood, taken on day 0 of AZD1222 vaccination. In DNA, the CDR3 is TGTGCCAGCAGCCCGTCCGGGGCCGATGAGCAGTTCTTC. The encoded protein is CASSPSGADEQFF.